This entry lists 4 T cell receptor beta chains sequenced from one sample in a study of blood T cell repertoires in COVID-19. Profiled with immunoSEQ multiplex PCR; TCRdb holds only in-frame clones, not every one. The data hold about 410,000 clones, with around nine tenths observed a single time. The specimen was peripheral blood. The receptor set was obtained from a middle-aged woman with COVID-19, enrolled during active disease.

The chain couples TRBV3-1 (or the pseudogene TRBV3-2) to TRBJ2-7; D may be TRBD1 (6 bases). The CDR3 totals 15 residues. Trimming stripped 2 bases from V and 2 bases from J, with 13 bases between. Germline V CDR1 and CDR2: LGHDT, YNNKEL (reference sequence). CDR3 nucleotide sequence: TGTGCCAGCAGCCAACCCTCCGGACAGACCTACGAGCAGTACTTC. Translation gives CASSQPSGQTYEQYF.

The rearrangement links TRBV9 to TRBJ2-1, with D perhaps TRBD2 (5 bases). Germline values: CDR1 SGDLS, CDR2 YYNGEE. The length of the CDR3 is 15 residues. V was trimmed by 2 bases and J by 6 bases, leaving 15 bases between them. CDR3 sequence: CASSVLLAPRNEQFF. DNA for the CDR3: TGTGCCAGCAGCGTCTTGCTAGCCCCTCGCAATGAGCAGTTCTTC.

This clone has just one count. The V and J genes are TRBV18 and TRBJ1-1; weak D call: TRBD1 (5 bases). V dropped 2 bases and J dropped 5 bases, with 15 bases sitting between them. The CDR3 contains 15 residues. In germline, CDR1 is KGHSH, CDR2 LQKENI. The CDR3 sequence is CASSPIPRAGTEAFF. DNA of the CDR3: TGTGCCAGCTCACCAATTCCCAGGGCGGGAACTGAAGCTTTCTTT.

This clone came up a few times. V and J are TRBV27 and TRBJ1-5; D is ambiguous. CDR3 length: 12 amino acids. Germline lookup yields CDR1 MNHEY and CDR2 SMNVEV (reference sequence). V lost 3 bases to trimming and J lost 4 bases, with 4 bases between them. CDR3 nucleotides: TGTGCCAGCAGTTTTCAGAATCAGCCCCAGCATTTT. Translated, it gives CASSFQNQPQHF.